The entry below describes one TCR beta chain. Its antigen is currently unknown. TCRdb's copy holds only in-frame clones and misses some; the assay was immunoSEQ multiplex PCR. The sample comprises 250,000 to 300,000 clones, 94% of which are singletons, and 0.55% rests with the top ten. This specimen comes from a study of T cell responses to AZD1222 COVID-19 vaccine. The CDR3 contains 15 residues. Trimming shortened V by 1 base and J by 1 base, and 10 bases separated the two germline ends. Germline V gene lookup returns CDR1 SGHRS and CDR2 YFSETQ. The study's findings and limits: Donors, mostly white British, included more females; clonal diversity was possibly underestimated. Repertoires were obtained solely post-peak T cell response.

Material: peripheral blood, obtained 28 days after the second AZD1222 dose. This clonotype was obtained from an adult who received the AZD1222 COVID-19 vaccine. J is TRBJ2-3 and V is TRBV5-1, with a possible D match to TRBD2 (6 bases). In DNA, the CDR3 is TGCGCCAGCAGCTTGACCGGGACTCGCACAGATACGCAGTATTTT. Protein sequence: CASSLTGTRTDTQYF.